These T cell receptor beta chains were read from a single sample in a study of blood T cell repertoires in COVID-19. Data came from immunoSEQ multiplex PCR; TCRdb stores just in-frame clones and leaves some out. This sample yields 200,000 to 250,000 clones, of which roughly 85% are seen a single time; approximately 4% belongs to the top ten. Sequencing input: peripheral blood. The receptors stem from a woman of 80 years or more with acute or convalescent COVID-19. Both conserved end residues are part of each CDR3. D genes are given only for firm matches. Size tells how often a clone was seen (once, few, many) or the class of an expanded clone, and some rows leave it out.

TGCAGCGTTCTCCCCTTCGGTATGAACACTGAAGCTTTCTTT | CSVLPFGMNTEAFF | TRBV29-1 | - | TRBJ1-1 | -
TGTGCCAGCAGCGCGGGACTCCGGAGCAATCAGCCCCAGCATTTT | CASSAGLRSNQPQHF | TRBV7-2 | - | TRBJ1-5 | few
TGTGCCAGCAGCTGGTCTCCGTCGACTACAACTAATGAAAAACTGTTTTTT | CASSWSPSTTTNEKLFF | TRBV2 | - | TRBJ1-4 | -
TGTGCCAGTAGCCAGGCCCCAACCTCAGGTGGCAATCAGCCCCAGCATTTT | CASSQAPTSGGNQPQHF | TRBV19 | - | TRBJ1-5 | -
TGCAGCGTTGCTCCCGCGGGGGGGCTTAATGAGCAGTTCTTC | CSVAPAGGLNEQFF | TRBV29-1 | TRBD2 | TRBJ2-1 | -
TGTGCCAGCAGCTTACCAACCGGACTAGCCGGGGAGCTGTTTTTT | CASSLPTGLAGELFF | TRBV7-9 | TRBD2 | TRBJ2-2 | -
TGTGCCAGTAGTAACTCCGGGACACTAGGTGAAAAACTGTTTTTT | CASSNSGTLGEKLFF | TRBV19 | - | TRBJ1-4 | few
TGTGCCAGCAGACGAAAGACCGGGACAGGGGGCGTCTACGAGCAGTACTTC | CASRRKTGTGGVYEQYF | TRBV27 | TRBD1 | TRBJ2-7 | -
TGTGCCAGCAGTGAACAGGTCAGTCAGCCCCAGCATTTT | CASSEQVSQPQHF | TRBV6-4 | - | TRBJ1-5 | -
TGTGCCAGCAGCGTCCTCCGGGACAGGGGGGGGAACACTGAAGCTTTCTTT | CASSVLRDRGGNTEAFF | TRBV7-8 | TRBD1 | TRBJ1-1 | once
TGCAGTGCTAGTCTCCTAGGGGGTTACAATGAGCAGTTCTTC | CSASLLGGYNEQFF | TRBV20-1 | - | TRBJ2-1 | -
TGTGCCAGCAGCTTTTCCAGGGGTCACACTGAAGCTTTCTTT | CASSFSRGHTEAFF | TRBV11-3 | - | TRBJ1-1 | once
TGTGCCACCAGCCTCGGGGAGACCCAGTACTTC | CATSLGETQYF | TRBV24-1 | - | TRBJ2-5 | -
TGTGCCAGCAGTTCCCCTAGCGGGGGAGCAACCGGGGAGCTGTTTTTT | CASSSPSGGATGELFF | TRBV28 | TRBD2 | TRBJ2-2 | -
TGTGCCAGCAGTTGGATCAGGGGGCCGATGAACACTGAAGCTTTCTTT | CASSWIRGPMNTEAFF | TRBV6-5 | TRBD1 | TRBJ1-1 | -
TGTGCCAGCAGCCAACCCTCCCAAGACCCTAGAGGCACTGAAGCTTTCTTT | CASSQPSQDPRGTEAFF | TRBV4-2 | - | TRBJ1-1 | -
TGTGCCAGCAGCCCACAGGGGGACTATGGCTACACCTTC | CASSPQGDYGYTF | TRBV5-4 | TRBD1 | TRBJ1-2 | once
TGTGCCATCTCACAGGATTATAATTCACCCCTCCACTTT | CAISQDYNSPLHF | TRBV27 | - | TRBJ1-6 | few
TGCGCCAGCAGCCATAGAGGGCGATCACCCCTCCACTTT | CASSHRGRSPLHF | TRBV4-3 | - | TRBJ1-6 | -
TGCGCCAGCAGCCAAGACGCTACCAACACCGGGGAGCTGTTTTTT | CASSQDATNTGELFF | TRBV4-1 | - | TRBJ2-2 | -
TGTGCCAGCAGTTTGGTCCTCGGAGAGACCCAGTACTTC | CASSLVLGETQYF | TRBV28 | - | TRBJ2-5 | -
TGCGCCAGCAGCCAAGGTCGCGGGGGGTCCTACAATGAGCAGTTCTTC | CASSQGRGGSYNEQFF | TRBV5-1 | TRBD2 | TRBJ2-1 | -
TGCGCCAGCAGCATAGGGACAGCCTACAATGAGCAGTTCTTC | CASSIGTAYNEQFF | TRBV5-1 | TRBD1 | TRBJ2-1 | -
TGTGCCAGCAGCTTAGGTCGGGACAGGGTGAACACTGAAGCTTTCTTT | CASSLGRDRVNTEAFF | TRBV11-3 | TRBD1 | TRBJ1-1 | few
TGCGCCAGCAGTCCGATGGGACACTCTGGAAACACCATATATTTT | CASSPMGHSGNTIYF | TRBV5-1 | - | TRBJ1-3 | -
TGTGCCAGCAGTGGGACAGGGACTGAAGCTTTCTTT | CASSGTGTEAFF | TRBV2 | TRBD1 | TRBJ1-1 | few
TGTGCCAGCAGCTTTTCGGGGAACCACGAGCAGTACTTC | CASSFSGNHEQYF | TRBV2 | - | TRBJ2-7 | -
TGCAGTGCTCCAGGGCCCATTGAAGCTTTCTTT | CSAPGPIEAFF | TRBV20-1 | - | TRBJ1-1 | -
TGTGCCAGTGCCAACCCAGGGGTTTCTGGCAATGAGCAGTTCTTC | CASANPGVSGNEQFF | TRBV27 | - | TRBJ2-1 | -
TGTGCCACCAGTGACCCCGGACAGTACACAGATACGCAGTATTTT | CATSDPGQYTDTQYF | TRBV24-1 | - | TRBJ2-3 | few
TGCGCCAGCAGCCGCCTTGGGACAGGAGATTCCACATATGGCTACACCTTC | CASSRLGTGDSTYGYTF | TRBV5-1 | TRBD1 | TRBJ1-2 | -
TGTGCCAGCAGGCTGGGACAGGAGAACACTGAAGCTTTCTTT | CASRLGQENTEAFF | TRBV6-5 | TRBD1 | TRBJ1-1 | -
TGTGCCAGCAGCGCGGACAGGGGCACTGAAGCTTTCTTT | CASSADRGTEAFF | TRBV7-2 | TRBD1 | TRBJ1-1 | -
TGTGCCAGCAGTGAAGCGGCACAGGGGAATCAGCCCCAGCATTTT | CASSEAAQGNQPQHF | TRBV6-1 | TRBD1 | TRBJ1-5 | -
TGTGCCACCTCCGGGACAGGGCTAAGGGACGAGCAGTACTTC | CATSGTGLRDEQYF | TRBV2 | TRBD1 | TRBJ2-7 | -
TGTGCCAGCAGCTCCACAGGTTCGTCTGGGCTGGAGCAGTTCTTC | CASSSTGSSGLEQFF | TRBV7-2 | - | TRBJ2-1 | -
TGTGCCAGCAGCCCCCCCGGGTCGCAGGGTCGCTATGGCTACACCTTC | CASSPPGSQGRYGYTF | TRBV7-2 | - | TRBJ1-2 | -
TGTGCCAGCCGGACAGCAGTTTATAATTCACCCCTCCACTTT | CASRTAVYNSPLHF | TRBV2 | - | TRBJ1-6 | few
TGTGCCAGCAGCCCGGGGGGTTACACTGAAGCTTTCTTT | CASSPGGYTEAFF | TRBV11-2 | - | TRBJ1-1 | -
TGTGCCAGCACCGGGGACAGGATGACAAACCGGCAGTTCTTC | CASTGDRMTNRQFF | TRBV21-1 | - | TRBJ2-1 | -
TGTGCCAGCAGACGGACTTTAGGGACTGAAGCTTTCTTT | CASRRTLGTEAFF | TRBV12-3/TRBV12-4 | - | TRBJ1-1 | -
TGTGCCAGCAGTCCCTCCCTTTGGGCGCCAGATACGCAGTATTTT | CASSPSLWAPDTQYF | TRBV6-6 | - | TRBJ2-3 | -
TGTGCCTGGAGCTTATCAGGGGCAGGTAATTCACCCCTCCACTTT | CAWSLSGAGNSPLHF | TRBV30 | - | TRBJ1-6 | once
TGCGCCAGCAGCTTGGAACAGGGGGACTATGGCTACACCTTC | CASSLEQGDYGYTF | TRBV5-1 | TRBD1 | TRBJ1-2 | few
TGTGCCAGCAGCCCCCGCTTATGGGAGGAAGCTTTCTTT | CASSPRLWEEAFF | TRBV14 | - | TRBJ1-1 | -
TGTGCCAGCAGTGAGACAGCTACTACCGGGTCACCCCTCCACTTT | CASSETATTGSPLHF | TRBV25-1 | - | TRBJ1-6 | -
TGTGCCACCAGCAGAGATTCACAGCCCCAGCATTTT | CATSRDSQPQHF | TRBV15 | - | TRBJ1-5 | -
TGTGCCAGCAGCTTAGAAGCATTGAGCTCTGGAAACACCATATATTTT | CASSLEALSSGNTIYF | TRBV7-9 | - | TRBJ1-3 | -
TGTGCCAGCAGCTGGCAGGGCGACACCGGGGAGCTGTTTTTT | CASSWQGDTGELFF | TRBV6-6 | - | TRBJ2-2 | few
TGCAGCGTTGGCGTGACAGGGGATTACACCTTC | CSVGVTGDYTF | TRBV29-1 | TRBD1 | TRBJ1-2 | once
TGTGCCACCAGCAGTCCCGGGACACCAACAACTAATGAAAAACTGTTTTTT | CATSSPGTPTTNEKLFF | TRBV15 | - | TRBJ1-4 | -
TGTGCCAGCAGTTTAAGCCCTAGCGGGGGATCCGGGGAGCTGTTTTTT | CASSLSPSGGSGELFF | TRBV27 | TRBD2 | TRBJ2-2 | -
TGTGCCAGCAGCGGATCCGGGCCGGGGGAGCAGTACTTC | CASSGSGPGEQYF | TRBV3-1/TRBV3-2 | - | TRBJ2-7 | -